A selection of T cell receptor beta chains follows, all from one sample in a study of monozygotic twins with inflammatory bowel disease. TCRdb reworked the 5' RACE reads into one entry per CDR3 protein, no DNA. The sample table includes some 200,000 distinct CDR3 sequences. Sequencing was carried out using blood. These receptors originate from a human donor with ulcerative colitis or Crohn's disease, or a healthy co-twin of an affected twin (not recorded which). The CDR3 runs from the conserved cysteine through the conserved F or W.

V: TRBV11-2
J: TRBJ2-1
CDR3: CASSLDRVRDEQFF

V: TRBV7-9
J: TRBJ1-1
CDR3: CASSQGRAEAFF

V: TRBV24-1
J: TRBJ2-5
CDR3: CATSVLAGEPKQETQYF

V: TRBV5-1
J: TRBJ2-5
CDR3: CASSPVLAGETQYF

V: TRBV28
J: TRBJ1-2
CDR3: CASSLKPRGQNGYTF

V: TRBV6-5
J: TRBJ2-7
CDR3: CASSYSNVAGYEQYF

V: TRBV4-2
J: TRBJ2-5
CDR3: CASSPSPGETQYF

V: TRBV5-1
J: TRBJ1-4
CDR3: CASEPGTGVEKLFF

V: TRBV20-1
J: TRBJ2-3
CDR3: CSAGYRGTDTQYF

V: TRBV7-2
J: TRBJ1-5
CDR3: CASTPDSNQPQHF

V: TRBV28
J: TRBJ2-1
CDR3: CASRVSSYNKQFF

V: TRBV5-4
J: TRBJ2-5
CDR3: CASSLIDETQYF

V: TRBV5-4
J: TRBJ2-7
CDR3: CASSLDPRVPGEQYF

V: TRBV4-3
J: TRBJ2-1
CDR3: CASSPRQGWSDNEQFF

V: TRBV3-1
J: TRBJ1-2
CDR3: CASSQGRYGYTF

V: TRBV6-2/TRBV6-3
J: TRBJ1-1
CDR3: CASRGRNTEAFF

V: TRBV30
J: TRBJ2-1
CDR3: CAWSPSGNEQFF

V: TRBV27
J: TRBJ2-7
CDR3: CASSGRASIYEQYF

V: TRBV12-5
J: TRBJ2-2
CDR3: CASGLGTGDNTGELFF

V: TRBV3-1
J: TRBJ2-6
CDR3: CASSRSGRVNSGANVLTF

V: TRBV20-1
J: TRBJ2-3
CDR3: CSAGGTDTQYF

V: TRBV12-3/TRBV12-4
J: TRBJ2-2
CDR3: CASKMTSDTGELFF

V: TRBV18
J: TRBJ1-4
CDR3: CASSQGLIKEKLFF

V: TRBV10-3
J: TRBJ2-7
CDR3: CATSTGTGIYEQYF

V: TRBV7-6
J: TRBJ2-1
CDR3: CASSLVGHEQFF

V: TRBV7-9
J: TRBJ2-7
CDR3: CASSPAGTGAYEQYF

V: TRBV3-1
J: TRBJ2-7
CDR3: CASSRTRGGPYEQYF

V: TRBV6-2/TRBV6-3
J: TRBJ2-3
CDR3: CASRLLGGRTDTQYF

V: TRBV12-3/TRBV12-4
J: TRBJ1-6
CDR3: CASSRNRGRVSPLHF

V: TRBV14
J: TRBJ2-7
CDR3: CASSSGPRRQYF

V: TRBV2
J: TRBJ1-4
CDR3: CASSEGGGRRVAEKLFF

V: TRBV5-1
J: TRBJ2-4
CDR3: CASSAGTGRIQYF

V: TRBV7-8
J: TRBJ2-3
CDR3: CASSGRDAGTDTQYF

V: TRBV12-3/TRBV12-4
J: TRBJ2-1
CDR3: CASTMGWGGDEQFF